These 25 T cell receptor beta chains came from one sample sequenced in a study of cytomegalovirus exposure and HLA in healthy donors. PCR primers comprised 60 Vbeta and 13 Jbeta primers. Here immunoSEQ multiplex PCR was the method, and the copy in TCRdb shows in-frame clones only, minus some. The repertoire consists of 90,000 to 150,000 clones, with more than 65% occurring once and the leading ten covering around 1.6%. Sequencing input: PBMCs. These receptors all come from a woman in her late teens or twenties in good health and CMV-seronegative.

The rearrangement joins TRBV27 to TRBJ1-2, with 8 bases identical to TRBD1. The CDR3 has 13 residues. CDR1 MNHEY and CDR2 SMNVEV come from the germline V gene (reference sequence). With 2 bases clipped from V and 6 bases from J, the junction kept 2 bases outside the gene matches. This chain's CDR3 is CASSLRQGNGYTF. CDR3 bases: TGTGCCAGCAGTTTAAGACAGGGGAATGGCTACACCTTC.

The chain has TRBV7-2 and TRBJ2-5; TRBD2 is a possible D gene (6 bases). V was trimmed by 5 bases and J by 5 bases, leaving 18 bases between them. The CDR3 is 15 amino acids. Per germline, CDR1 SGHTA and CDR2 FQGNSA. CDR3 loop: CASSQSSGTWETQYF. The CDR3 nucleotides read TGTGCCAGCAGCCAATCTTCCGGGACTTGGGAGACCCAGTACTTC.

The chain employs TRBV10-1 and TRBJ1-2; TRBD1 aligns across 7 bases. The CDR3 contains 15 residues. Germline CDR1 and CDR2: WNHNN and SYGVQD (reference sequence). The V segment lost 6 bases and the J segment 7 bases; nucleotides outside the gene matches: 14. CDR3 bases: TGCGCCAGCAGCCCCCACGTAGGGGGCATGGGTGGCTACACCTTC. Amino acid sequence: CASSPHVGGMGGYTF.

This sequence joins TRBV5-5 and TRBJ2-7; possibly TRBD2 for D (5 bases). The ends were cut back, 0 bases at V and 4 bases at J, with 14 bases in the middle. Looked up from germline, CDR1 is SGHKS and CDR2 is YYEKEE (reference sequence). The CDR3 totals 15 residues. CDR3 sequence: CASSLAGSSGYEQYF. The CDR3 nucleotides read TGTGCCAGCAGCTTGGCGGGGTCCAGTGGTTACGAGCAGTACTTC.

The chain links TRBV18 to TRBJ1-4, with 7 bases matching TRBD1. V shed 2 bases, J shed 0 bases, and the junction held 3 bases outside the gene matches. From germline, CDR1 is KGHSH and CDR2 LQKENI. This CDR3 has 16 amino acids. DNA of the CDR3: TGTGCCAGCTCACCAGACAGGGTGTCAACTAATGAAAAACTGTTTTTT. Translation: CASSPDRVSTNEKLFF.

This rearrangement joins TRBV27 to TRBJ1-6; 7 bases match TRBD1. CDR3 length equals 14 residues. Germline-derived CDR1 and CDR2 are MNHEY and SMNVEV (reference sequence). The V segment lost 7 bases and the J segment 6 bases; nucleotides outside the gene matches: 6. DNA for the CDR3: TGTGCCAGCACCTTGACAGGGTCTAATTCACCCCTCCACTTT. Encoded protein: CASTLTGSNSPLHF.

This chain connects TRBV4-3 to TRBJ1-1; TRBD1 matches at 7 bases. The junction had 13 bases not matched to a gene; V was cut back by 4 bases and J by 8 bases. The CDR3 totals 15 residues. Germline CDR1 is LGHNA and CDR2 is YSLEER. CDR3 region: CASSRSGFGQDEAFF. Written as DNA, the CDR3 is TGCGCCAGCAGCCGAAGTGGATTTGGACAGGACGAAGCTTTCTTT.

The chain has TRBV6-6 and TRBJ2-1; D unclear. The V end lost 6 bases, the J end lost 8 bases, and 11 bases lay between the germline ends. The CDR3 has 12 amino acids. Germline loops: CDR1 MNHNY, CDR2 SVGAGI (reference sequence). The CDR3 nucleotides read TGTGCCAGCAGCCCCTCCGACTATGAGCAGTTCTTC. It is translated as CASSPSDYEQFF.

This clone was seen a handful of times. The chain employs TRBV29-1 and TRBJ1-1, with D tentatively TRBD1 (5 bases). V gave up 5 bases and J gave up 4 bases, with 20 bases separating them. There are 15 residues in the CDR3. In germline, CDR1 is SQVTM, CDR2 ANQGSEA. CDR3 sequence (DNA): TGCAGCGTTACACCCAGGCGTTTCGGGGGCACTGAAGCTTTCTTT. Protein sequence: CSVTPRRFGGTEAFF.

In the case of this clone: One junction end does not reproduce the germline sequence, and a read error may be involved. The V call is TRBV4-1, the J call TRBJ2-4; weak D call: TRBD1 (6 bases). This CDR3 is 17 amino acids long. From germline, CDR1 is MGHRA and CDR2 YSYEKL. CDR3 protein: CASSQETGRGAKNSQYF. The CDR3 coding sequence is TGCGCCAGCAGCCAAGAAACAGGGAGAGGAGCCAAAAACAGTCAGTACTTC.

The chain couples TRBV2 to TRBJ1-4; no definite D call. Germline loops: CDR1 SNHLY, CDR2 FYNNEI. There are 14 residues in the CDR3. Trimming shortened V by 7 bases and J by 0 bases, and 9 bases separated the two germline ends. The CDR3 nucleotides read TGTGCCAGCAATTGGCGGACAACTAATGAAAAACTGTTTTTT. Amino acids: CASNWRTTNEKLFF.

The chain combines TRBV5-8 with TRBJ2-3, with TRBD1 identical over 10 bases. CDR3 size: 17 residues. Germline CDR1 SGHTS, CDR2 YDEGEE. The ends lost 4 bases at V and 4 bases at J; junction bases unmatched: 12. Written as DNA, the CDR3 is TGTGCCAGCAGCAGTTCCACCGGGACAGGGGTCGCAGATACGCAGTATTTT. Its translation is CASSSSTGTGVADTQYF.

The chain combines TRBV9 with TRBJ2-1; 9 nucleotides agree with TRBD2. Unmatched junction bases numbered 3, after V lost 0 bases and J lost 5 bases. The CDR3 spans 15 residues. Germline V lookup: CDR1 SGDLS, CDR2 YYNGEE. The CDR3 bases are TGTGCCAGCAGCGTAGCAGCGGGAGGCCACAATGAGCAGTTCTTC. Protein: CASSVAAGGHNEQFF. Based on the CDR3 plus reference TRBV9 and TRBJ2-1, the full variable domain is DSGVTQTPKHLITATGQRVTLRCSPRSGDLSVYWYQQSLDQGLQFLIQYYNGEERAKGNILERFSAQQFPDLHSELNLSSLELGDSALYFCASSVAAGGHNEQFFGPGTRLTVL.

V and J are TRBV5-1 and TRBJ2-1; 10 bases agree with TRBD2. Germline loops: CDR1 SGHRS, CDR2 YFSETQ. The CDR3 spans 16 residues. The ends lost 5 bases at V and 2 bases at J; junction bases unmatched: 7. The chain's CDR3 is CASRYTSGATYNEQFF. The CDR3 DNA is TGCGCCAGCAGATATACTAGCGGGGCAACCTACAATGAGCAGTTCTTC.

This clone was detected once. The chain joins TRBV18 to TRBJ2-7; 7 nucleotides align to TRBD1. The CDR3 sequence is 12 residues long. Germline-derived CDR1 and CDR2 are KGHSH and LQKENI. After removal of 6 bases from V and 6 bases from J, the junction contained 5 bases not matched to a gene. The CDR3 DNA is TGTGCCAGCTCGATCGACAGGGCCGAGCAGTACTTC. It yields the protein CASSIDRAEQYF.

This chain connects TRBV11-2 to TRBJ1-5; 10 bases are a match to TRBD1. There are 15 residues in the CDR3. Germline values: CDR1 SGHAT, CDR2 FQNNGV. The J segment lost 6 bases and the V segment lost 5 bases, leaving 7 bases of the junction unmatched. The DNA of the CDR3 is TGTGCCAGCAGCCCTGGGACAGGGGTCGGTCAGCCCCAGCATTTT. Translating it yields CASSPGTGVGQPQHF.

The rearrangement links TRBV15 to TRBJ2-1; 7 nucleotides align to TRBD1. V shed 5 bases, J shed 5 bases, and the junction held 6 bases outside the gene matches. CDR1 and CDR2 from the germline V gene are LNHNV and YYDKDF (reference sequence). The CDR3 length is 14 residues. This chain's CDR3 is CATSGRDSDNEQFF. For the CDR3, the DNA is TGTGCCACCAGCGGCCGGGACAGTGACAATGAGCAGTTCTTC.

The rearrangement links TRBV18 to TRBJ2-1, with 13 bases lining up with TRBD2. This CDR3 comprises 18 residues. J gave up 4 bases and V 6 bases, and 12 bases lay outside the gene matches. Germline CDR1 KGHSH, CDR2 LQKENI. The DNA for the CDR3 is TGTGCCAGCTCCCGAGGGACTAGCGGGACCGCCGGGTACAATGAGCAGTTCTTC. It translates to CASSRGTSGTAGYNEQFF.

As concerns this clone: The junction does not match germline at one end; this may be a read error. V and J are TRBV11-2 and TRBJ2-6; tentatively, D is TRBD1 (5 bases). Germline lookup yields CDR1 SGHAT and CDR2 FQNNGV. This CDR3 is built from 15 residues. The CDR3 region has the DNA TGTGCCAGCAGCATATTTAGCTCTGGGGCCAACGGCCTGACTTTC. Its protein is CASSIFSSGANGLTF.

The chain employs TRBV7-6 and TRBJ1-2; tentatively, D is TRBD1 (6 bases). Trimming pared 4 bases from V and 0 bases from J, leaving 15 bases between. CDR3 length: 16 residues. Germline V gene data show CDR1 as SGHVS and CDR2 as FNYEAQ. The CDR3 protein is CASSSRPRGSNYGYTF. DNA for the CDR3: TGTGCCAGCAGCTCCCGGCCCAGGGGTTCTAACTATGGCTACACCTTC. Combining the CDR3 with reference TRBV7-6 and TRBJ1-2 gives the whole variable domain GAGVSQSPRYKVTKRGQDVALRCDPISGHVSLYWYRQALGQGPEFLTYFNYEAQQDKSGLPNDRFSAERPEGSISTLTIQRTEQRDSAMYRCASSSRPRGSNYGYTFGSGTRLTVV.

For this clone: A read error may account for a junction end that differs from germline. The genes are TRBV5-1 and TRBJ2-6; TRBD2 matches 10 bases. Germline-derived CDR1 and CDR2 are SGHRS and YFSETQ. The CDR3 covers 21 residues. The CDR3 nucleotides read TGCGCCAGCAGGTTGTTCCCCCCGGGAGCGGGAGGGGTCTCTGGGGCCAACGGCCTGACTTTC. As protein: CASRLFPPGAGGVSGANGLTF.

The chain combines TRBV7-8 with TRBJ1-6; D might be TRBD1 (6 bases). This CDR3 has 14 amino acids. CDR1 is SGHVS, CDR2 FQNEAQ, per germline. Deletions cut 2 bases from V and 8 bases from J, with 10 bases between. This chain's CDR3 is CASSLYRVDSPLHF. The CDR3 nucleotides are TGTGCCAGCAGCTTATACAGGGTGGATTCACCCCTCCACTTT.

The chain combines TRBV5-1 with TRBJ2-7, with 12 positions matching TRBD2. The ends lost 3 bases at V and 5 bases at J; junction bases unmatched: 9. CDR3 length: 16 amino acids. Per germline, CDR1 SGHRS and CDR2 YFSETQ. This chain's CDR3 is CASSYARLAGVDEQYF. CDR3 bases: TGCGCCAGCAGCTATGCACGACTAGCGGGAGTAGACGAGCAGTACTTC. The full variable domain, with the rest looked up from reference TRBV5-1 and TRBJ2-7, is KAGVTQTPRYLIKTRGQQVTLSCSPISGHRSVSWYQQTPGQGLQFLFEYFSETQRNKGNFPGRFSGRQFSNSRSEMNVSTLELGDSALYLCASSYARLAGVDEQYFGPGTRLTVT.

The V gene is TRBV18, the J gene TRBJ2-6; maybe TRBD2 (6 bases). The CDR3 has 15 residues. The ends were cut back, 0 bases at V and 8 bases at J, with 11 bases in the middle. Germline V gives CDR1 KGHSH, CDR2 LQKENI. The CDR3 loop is CASSPPGRATNVLTF. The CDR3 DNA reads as TGTGCCAGCTCACCACCCGGGAGAGCCACCAACGTCCTGACTTTC.

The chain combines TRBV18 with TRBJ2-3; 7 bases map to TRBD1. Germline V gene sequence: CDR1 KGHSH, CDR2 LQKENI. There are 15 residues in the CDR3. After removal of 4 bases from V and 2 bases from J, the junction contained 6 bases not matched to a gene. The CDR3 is CASSRGQPSTDTQYF. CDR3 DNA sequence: TGTGCCAGCTCACGGGGACAGCCGTCCACAGATACGCAGTATTTT.